Sequencing of this TCR beta chain was carried out in a study of T cell changes during pregnancy in multiple sclerosis. Germline V gene sequence: CDR1 GTSNPN, CDR2 SVGIG (reference sequence). The CDR3 runs 13 residues. Between the trimmed V and J ends, which lost 4 bases and 7 bases, there was a span of 16 bases. TCRdb keeps only in-frame clones here, not all; method: immunoSEQ multiplex PCR. The sample contains about 110,000 clones, approximately 90% of which appear only once. This receptor was taken from a female donor with multiple sclerosis, enrolled in a pregnancy study. The source material was peripheral blood, sampled in the third trimester of pregnancy. This chain connects TRBV30 to TRBJ1-1; no reliable D call. This chain's CDR3 is CAWTWALVGEAFF. CDR3 bases: TGTGCCTGGACCTGGGCCCTCGTCGGTGAAGCTTTCTTT. Filled out from reference TRBV30 and TRBJ1-1, the complete variable domain reads SQTIHQWPATLVQPVGSPLSLECTVEGTSNPNLYWYRQAAGRGLQLLFYSVGIGQISSEVPQNLSASRPQDRQFILSSKKLLLSDSGFYLCAWTWALVGEAFFGQGTRLTVV.